This passage covers 22 T cell receptor beta chains from one sample sequenced in a study of T cells in Graves' hyperthyroidism and ophthalmopathy. Amplified regions were TCR beta CDR3 sequences from RNA transcripts. Initially, a first-round RT-PCR of the TCR CDR3 employed the HTBI primer set. TCRdb re-analysed the multiplex PCR reads in MiXCR, keeping a single row per CDR3 protein. The sample holds roughly 500,000 distinct CDR3 sequences, 46% seen once. Sample: peripheral blood or thyroid tissue (not recorded which). The receptors were gathered from an adult woman with Graves' disease, either hyperthyroidism or ophthalmopathy (not recorded which).

Details on this clonotype: This could be a read error, since a much larger clone is one nucleotide away. V usage is TRBV6-5 and J usage is TRBJ2-6, with a possible D match to TRBD2 (5 bases). Trimming cost V 0 bases and J 4 bases, with 7 bases left between them. The CDR3 covers 15 residues. Germline V CDR1 and CDR2: MNHEY, SVGAGI. CDR3: CASSYSTGGANVLTF. CDR3 nucleotides: TGTGCCAGCAGTTACTCGACGGGGGGGGCCAACGTCCTGACTTTC.

The chain couples TRBV7-1 to TRBJ1-6; 7 positions agree with TRBD1. Being an ORF, TRBV7-1 has a function that is uncertain. With 5 bases clipped from V and 8 bases from J, the junction kept 6 bases outside the gene matches. CDR3 length: 14 residues. The CDR3 region has the DNA TGTGCCAGCAGCCCGGGACAGAGCTATTCACCCCTCCACTTT. Translation: CASSPGQSYSPLHF.

At least ten counts were recorded for this clonotype. V gene TRBV2 combines with J gene TRBJ1-1; D not resolved. The CDR3 runs to 12 residues. V lost 7 bases and J lost 2, with 8 bases in between. Looked up from germline, CDR1 is SNHLY and CDR2 is FYNNEI. CDR3 DNA sequence: TGTGCCAGCACAGATCCAAACACTGAAGCTTTCTTT. Translation: CASTDPNTEAFF.

This clonotype came up many times. CDR3 sequence reads: CSVAARGSGYQPQHF. CDR3 nucleotide sequence: TGCAGCGTTGCCGCACGGGGAAGTGGATATCAGCCCCAGCATTTT. The genes are TRBV29-1 and TRBJ1-5; D is unresolved. V shed 4 bases and J shed 5 bases, with 18 bases lying between them. CDR3 length: 15 residues. Germline assignment: CDR1 SQVTM and CDR2 ANQGSEA.

This clonotype showed up many times. CDR3 DNA: TGTGCCAGCAGCGTAGCCGGCAGACCCTATGGCTACACCTTC. Its translation: CASSVAGRPYGYTF. This chain uses TRBV9 with TRBJ1-2; D is ambiguous. Germline V CDR1 and CDR2: SGDLS, YYNGEE. This CDR3 comprises 14 residues. Trimming stripped 0 bases from V and 4 bases from J, with 10 bases between.

The V call is TRBV10-1, the J call TRBJ2-7, with D perhaps being TRBD1 or TRBD2 (5 bases each). Trimming took 2 bases from V and 8 from J, leaving 19 bases between them. This CDR3 comprises 15 residues. CDR1 is WNHNN, CDR2 SYGVQD, per germline (reference sequence). The CDR3 loop is CASSEAGTTALKQYF. Here the CDR3 DNA reads TGCGCCAGCAGTGAGGCAGGGACGACAGCCCTCAAGCAGTACTTC.

V is TRBV2 and J is TRBJ1-2; D gene ambiguous. Trimming took 7 bases from V and 5 from J, leaving 17 bases between them. CDR3 length: 14 residues. CDR1 is SNHLY, CDR2 FYNNEI, per germline. The CDR3 here is CASKEDGLGYGYTF. In nucleotides, the CDR3 is TGTGCCAGCAAGGAGGACGGGCTAGGGTATGGCTACACCTTC.

This clonotype was recorded many times. V gene TRBV5-6 combines with J gene TRBJ2-7, with 10 bases identical to TRBD2. Trimming removed 4 bases from V and 6 bases from J; junction bases left unmatched: 13. This CDR3 spans 16 amino acids. Germline values: CDR1 SGHDT, CDR2 YYEEEE. CDR3 bases: TGTGCCAGCAGCCCCCCTCTAGCGGGAGTACGGTCCGAGCAGTACTTC. Protein: CASSPPLAGVRSEQYF.

The count of this clonotype is one. Here the CDR3 reads CASSTGGGVSGANVLTF. The CDR3 DNA reads TGTGCCAGCAGCACGGGTGGGGGAGTCTCTGGGGCCAACGTCCTGACTTTC. The V and J genes are TRBV5-4 and TRBJ2-6; tentatively, D is TRBD1 or TRBD2 (5 bases each). The V end lost 4 bases, the J end lost 0 bases, and 14 bases lay between the germline ends. Germline-derived CDR1 and CDR2 are SGHNT and YYREEE (reference sequence). There are 17 residues in the CDR3.

This clonotype has just a few counts. The rearrangement links TRBV20-1 to TRBJ2-5; 7 bases line up with TRBD2. Trimming removed 7 bases from V and 2 bases from J; junction bases left unmatched: 7. The germline V gene has CDR1 DFQATT and CDR2 SNEGSKA (reference sequence). The CDR3 length is 13 residues. This chain's CDR3 is CSVTRGVQETQYF. The CDR3 DNA reads TGCAGTGTAACACGGGGGGTTCAAGAGACCCAGTACTTC.

This chain uses TRBV19 with TRBJ1-2; D gene ambiguous. Between the trimmed V and J ends, which lost 5 bases and 6 bases, there was a span of 10 bases. Germline-derived CDR1 and CDR2 are LNHDA and SQIVND (reference sequence). The length of the CDR3 is 12 residues. The CDR3, as DNA: TGTGCCAGTAGTCTATGGCGTGATGGCTACACCTTC. Residues: CASSLWRDGYTF.

This clonotype has ten or more counts. This rearrangement joins TRBV7-9 to TRBJ1-1, with 8 bases lining up with TRBD1. The CDR3 has 13 residues. V was clipped by 3 bases and J by 10 bases; unmatched bases: 7. Germline lookup yields CDR1 SEHNR and CDR2 FQNEAQ (reference sequence). The CDR3 DNA sequence: TGTGCCAGCAGCTTTTCCTCCGGGACAGGAGCTTTCTTT. Amino acids: CASSFSSGTGAFF.

This clonotype was detected many times. The chain uses TRBV5-1 and TRBJ2-7; D is undetermined. Germline CDR1 reads SGHRS; CDR2 reads YFSETQ. The CDR3 is 14 amino acids. Between the trimmed V and J ends, which lost 1 base and 2 bases, there was a span of 10 bases. The CDR3 here is CASSLFPTTYEQYF. CDR3 coding DNA: TGCGCCAGCAGCTTGTTTCCCACTACCTACGAGCAGTACTTC.

This clonotype was observed a handful of times. CDR3 sequence: CSVSTAGDNYGYTF. The CDR3 nucleotides are TGCAGCGTTTCCACGGCAGGAGACAACTATGGCTACACCTTC. The chain uses TRBV29-1 and TRBJ1-2; no reliable D call. V lost 5 bases and J 2 bases, leaving 15 bases between the germline ends. Germline V gives CDR1 SQVTM, CDR2 ANQGSEA. The CDR3 loop spans 14 amino acids.

This clonotype was counted at least ten times. The rearrangement links TRBV6-1 to TRBJ2-7, with 7 bases aligning to TRBD1. Germline lookup yields CDR1 MNHNS and CDR2 SASEGT. Trimming removed 6 bases from V and 3 bases from J; junction bases left unmatched: 8. The CDR3 is 14 residues long. The CDR3 nucleotides read TGTGCCAGCAGGACCGGGACAGTGGGCTACGAGCAGTACTTC. Encoded protein: CASRTGTVGYEQYF.

V gene TRBV6-5 combines with J gene TRBJ2-6; D gene ambiguous. This CDR3 is built from 14 residues. Trimming took off 7 bases at V and 4 bases at J, with 11 bases between the two ends. CDR1 and CDR2 (germline): MNHEY, SVGAGI. The CDR3: CASTSPAGANVLTF. DNA for the CDR3: TGTGCCAGCACCTCGCCGGCGGGGGCCAACGTCCTGACTTTC.

The V and J genes are TRBV9 and TRBJ1-4; 8 nucleotides agree with TRBD1. CDR3 length: 14 residues. Germline V CDR1 and CDR2: SGDLS, YYNGEE. Trimming took 3 bases from V and 11 from J; bases not matched to a gene: 9. CDR3 sequence reads: CASSATGGDWKLFF. CDR3 coding DNA: TGTGCCAGCAGCGCTACAGGGGGGGATTGGAAACTGTTTTTT.

This clonotype was observed a few times. The rearrangement links TRBV10-2 to TRBJ2-3; possible D gene TRBD2, 6 bases. The CDR3 runs to 14 residues. Germline V lookup: CDR1 WSHSY, CDR2 SAAADI. The V and J ends lost 6 bases and 0 bases respectively, with 10 bases between them. DNA of the CDR3: TGCGCCAGCAGAATGGGGACTAGCACAGATACGCAGTATTTT. This translates into CASRMGTSTDTQYF.

This chain uses TRBV7-6 with TRBJ1-2; 7 bases map to TRBD1. CDR3 size: 15 residues. After removal of 4 bases from V and 8 bases from J, the junction contained 13 bases not matched to a gene. The germline V gene has CDR1 SGHVS and CDR2 FNYEAQ. CDR3 amino acids: CASSYNRDSPRGYTF. The CDR3 DNA follows: TGTGCCAGCAGCTACAACCGGGACAGCCCTCGGGGCTACACCTTC.

This clonotype was detected ten times or more. The chain uses TRBV2 and TRBJ1-5, with D perhaps TRBD1 (6 bases). Germline V CDR1 and CDR2: SNHLY, FYNNEI. CDR3 length: 13 amino acids. Trimming removed 1 base at V and 11 bases at J, with 12 bases between. The CDR3 DNA reads TGTGCCAGCAGTGAAGTTAGGGGGTGGGCCCAGCATTTT. Protein product: CASSEVRGWAQHF.

This chain links TRBV15 with TRBJ1-1; a weak D match, TRBD1 (5 bases). V was pared by 0 bases and J by 3 bases, with 5 bases between. The CDR3 runs to 13 residues. Looked up from germline, CDR1 is LNHNV and CDR2 is YYDKDF (reference sequence). CDR3 sequence reads: CATSREGDTEAFF. DNA for the CDR3: TGTGCCACCAGCAGAGAGGGGGACACTGAAGCTTTCTTT. The whole variable domain, remainder taken from reference TRBV15 and TRBJ1-1, is DAMVIQNPRYQVTQFGKPVTLSCSQTLNHNVMYWYQQKSSQAPKLLFHYYDKDFNNEADTPDNFQSRRPNTSFCFLDIRSPGLGDTAMYLCATSREGDTEAFFGQGTRLTVV.

The chain couples TRBV20-1 to TRBJ1-2; D is undetermined. In germline, CDR1 is DFQATT, CDR2 SNEGSKA (reference sequence). Trimming removed 4 bases from V and 5 bases from J, with 8 bases in between. This CDR3 spans 11 amino acids. The CDR3 DNA reads as TGCAGTGCTAAGGCCCAATATGGCTACACCTTC. Amino acid sequence: CSAKAQYGYTF.